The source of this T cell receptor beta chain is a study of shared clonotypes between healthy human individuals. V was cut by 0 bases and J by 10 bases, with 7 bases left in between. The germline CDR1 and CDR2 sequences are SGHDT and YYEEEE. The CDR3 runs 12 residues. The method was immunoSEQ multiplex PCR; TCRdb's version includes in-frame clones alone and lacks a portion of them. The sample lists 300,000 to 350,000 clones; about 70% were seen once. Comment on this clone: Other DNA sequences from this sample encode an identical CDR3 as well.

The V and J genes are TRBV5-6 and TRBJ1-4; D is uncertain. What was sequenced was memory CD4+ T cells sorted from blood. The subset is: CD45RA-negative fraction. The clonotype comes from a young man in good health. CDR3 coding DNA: TGTGCCAGCAGCTTGGGGCAGCTAAAACTGTTTTTT. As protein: CASSLGQLKLFF.